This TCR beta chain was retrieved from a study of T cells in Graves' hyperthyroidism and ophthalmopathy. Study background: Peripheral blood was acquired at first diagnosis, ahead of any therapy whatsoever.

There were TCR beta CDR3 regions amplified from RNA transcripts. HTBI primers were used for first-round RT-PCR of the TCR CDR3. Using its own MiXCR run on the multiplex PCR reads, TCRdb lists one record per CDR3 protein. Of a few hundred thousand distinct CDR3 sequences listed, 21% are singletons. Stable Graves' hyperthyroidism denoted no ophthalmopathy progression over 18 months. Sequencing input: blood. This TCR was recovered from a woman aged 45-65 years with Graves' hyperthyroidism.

CDR3 sequence (DNA): TGCAGTGCTAGAGGTGCTAGCGGGAACACAGATACGCAGTATTTT. Residues: CSARGASGNTDTQYF. V usage is TRBV20-1 and J usage is TRBJ2-3; 9 nucleotides line up with TRBD2. The CDR3 covers 15 residues. The V segment lost 1 base and the J segment 2 bases; nucleotides outside the gene matches: 4. Germline CDR1 is DFQATT and CDR2 is SNEGSKA (reference sequence).